These 3 T cell receptor beta chains originate from one sample sequenced in a study of T cell repertoires in cytomegalovirus infection. These receptors' antigens are unknown. MiXCR, run by TCRdb on the reads, gives a single entry per CDR3 protein. The table records 90,000 to 130,000 distinct CDR3 sequences, roughly a tenth of them present only once. The source material was PBMCs, sequenced either directly or after in vitro stimulation (not recorded which). The receptor source for this set is a human donor in good health (CMV status not recorded). Some clones in this sample may be carry-over from other donors' samples.

In this sample, this clonotype turned up a few times. The chain employs TRBV7-2 and TRBJ2-3, with 8 bases matching TRBD2. The germline CDR1 and CDR2 sequences are SGHTA and FQGNSA. With V trimmed by 4 bases and J by 0 bases, 9 bases remained unmatched. This CDR3 contains 17 residues. This CDR3 reads CASSSPRSGTSTDTQYF. The CDR3, as DNA: TGTGCCAGCAGCTCTCCCCGTAGCGGGACTAGCACAGATACGCAGTATTTT.

This clonotype showed up many times. The CDR3 loop is CAISVAGGSADTQYF. CDR3 DNA sequence: TGTGCCATCAGTGTAGCGGGAGGGAGTGCAGATACGCAGTATTTT. This chain links TRBV10-3 with TRBJ2-3, with TRBD2 identical over 11 bases. Germline V gene data show CDR1 as ENHRY and CDR2 as SYGVKD. Unmatched junction bases numbered 4, after V lost 4 bases and J lost 4 bases. CDR3 length: 15 residues.

Only a few counts were recorded for this clonotype. This chain joins TRBV7-8 and TRBJ2-3, with 10 bases identical to TRBD2. From germline, CDR1 is SGHVS and CDR2 FQNEAQ. Losses at the gene ends were 5 bases for V and 8 bases for J; bases not matched to a gene: 13. This CDR3 spans 16 amino acids. The CDR3 sequence: CASSLASSGSRSTQYF. In DNA, the CDR3 is TGTGCCAGCAGCCTCGCGTCTAGCGGGAGTCGTAGTACGCAGTATTTT.